The 9 T cell receptor beta chains reported below all come from one sample, sequenced in a study of blood T cell repertoires in COVID-19. Sequencing used immunoSEQ multiplex PCR; TCRdb keeps in-frame clones, though not all of them. Counted here are hundreds of thousands of clones, 85% to 90% occurring once; the ten biggest clones make up roughly 3.1%. The sequencing sample was made of peripheral blood. Receptors originate from a human donor in a cohort sampled during active COVID-19.

The chain employs TRBV30 and TRBJ2-5; weak D call: TRBD2 (7 bases). V was cut by 3 bases and J by 7 bases, with 15 bases left in between. This CDR3 is built from 13 residues. Germline loops: CDR1 GTSNPN, CDR2 SVGIG (reference sequence). CDR3 loop: CAWRPKGEGTQYF. The CDR3 DNA sequence: TGTGCCTGGAGACCAAAGGGGGAGGGGACCCAGTACTTC.

The chain joins TRBV29-1 to TRBJ1-1, with 9 bases identical to TRBD1. The CDR3 totals 14 residues. Looked up from germline, CDR1 is SQVTM and CDR2 is ANQGSEA. J was trimmed by 2 bases and V by 6 bases; bases with no gene match: 7. CDR3 in amino acids: CSVAQGARNTEAFF. CDR3 in DNA: TGCAGCGTAGCACAGGGGGCTCGAAACACTGAAGCTTTCTTT.

V is TRBV5-8 and J is TRBJ1-1; 8 bases fit TRBD1. Trimming took 4 bases from V and 5 from J; bases not matched to a gene: 10. Germline CDR1 SGHTS, CDR2 YDEGEE. There are 15 residues in the CDR3. The CDR3 reads CASSRGQAAWTEAFF. CDR3 sequence (DNA): TGTGCCAGCAGCCGGGGACAGGCGGCATGGACTGAAGCTTTCTTT.

The rearrangement uses TRBV30 and TRBJ2-1, with TRBD1 matching 9 bases. V shed 5 bases, J shed 5 bases, and the junction held 7 bases outside the gene matches. CDR3 length: 14 amino acids. Looked up from germline, CDR1 is GTSNPN and CDR2 is SVGIG (reference sequence). The DNA of the CDR3 is TGTGCCTGGGACCGGGACAGGGACGACAATGAGCAGTTCTTC. Its protein is CAWDRDRDDNEQFF.

Only a few counts were recorded for this clone. The V and J genes are TRBV19 and TRBJ2-1, with D perhaps matching TRBD1 (6 bases). V dropped 6 bases and J dropped 7 bases, with 13 bases sitting between them. Germline V gives CDR1 LNHDA, CDR2 SQIVND (reference sequence). This CDR3 is 13 amino acids long. The CDR3 reads CASRDRQTNEQFF. CDR3 DNA sequence: TGTGCCAGTAGGGACAGACAGACGAATGAGCAGTTCTTC.

V gene TRBV6-6 combines with J gene TRBJ2-3; D is unclear. The CDR3 spans 14 residues. Trimming left V 6 bases short and J 4 bases short, with 14 bases between. Germline assignment: CDR1 MNHNY and CDR2 SVGAGI (reference sequence). CDR3 region: CASSYVESADTQYF. As DNA, the CDR3 is TGTGCCAGCAGCTACGTTGAGTCGGCAGATACGCAGTATTTT.

This chain connects TRBV27 to TRBJ2-7, with D tentatively TRBD1 (5 bases). The CDR3 extends over 13 amino acids. V gave up 2 bases and J gave up 2 bases, with 7 bases separating them. Germline lookup yields CDR1 MNHEY and CDR2 SMNVEV (reference sequence). CDR3 sequence: CASSLTGAYEQYF. CDR3 bases: TGTGCCAGCAGTTTAACAGGCGCCTACGAGCAGTACTTC.

The chain employs TRBV6-1 and TRBJ2-5, with TRBD2 identical over 8 bases. CDR3 length equals 15 residues. After removal of 1 base from V and 5 bases from J, the junction contained 6 bases not matched to a gene. CDR1 and CDR2 from the germline V gene are MNHNS and SASEGT. The CDR3 region is CASSEGSGGRETQYF. The CDR3 nucleotides are TGTGCCAGCAGTGAAGGGAGCGGGGGACGGGAGACCCAGTACTTC.

The count of this clone is one. In DNA form, the CDR3 reads TGTGCCAGCAGTTCAAGGACAGGGGGAAACACCGGGGAGCTGTTTTTT. Protein product: CASSSRTGGNTGELFF. This sequence joins TRBV6-6 and TRBJ2-2; 10 bases match TRBD1. The CDR3 extends over 16 amino acids. Trimming took 4 bases from V and 2 from J; bases not matched to a gene: 4. Per germline, CDR1 MNHNY and CDR2 SVGAGI (reference sequence).